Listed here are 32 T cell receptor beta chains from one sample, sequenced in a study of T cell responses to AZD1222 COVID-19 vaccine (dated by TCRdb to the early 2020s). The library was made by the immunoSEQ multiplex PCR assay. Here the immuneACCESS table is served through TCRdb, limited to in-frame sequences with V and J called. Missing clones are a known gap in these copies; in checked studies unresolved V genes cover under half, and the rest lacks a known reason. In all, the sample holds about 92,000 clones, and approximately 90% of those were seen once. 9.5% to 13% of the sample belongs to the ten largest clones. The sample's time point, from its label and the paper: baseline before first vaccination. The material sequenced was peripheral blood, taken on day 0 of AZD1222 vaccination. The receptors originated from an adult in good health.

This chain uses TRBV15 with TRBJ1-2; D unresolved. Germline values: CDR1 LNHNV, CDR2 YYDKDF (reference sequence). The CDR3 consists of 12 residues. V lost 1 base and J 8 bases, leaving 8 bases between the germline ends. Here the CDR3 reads CATSRADQGYTF. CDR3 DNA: TGTGCCACCAGCAGAGCCGACCAGGGCTACACCTTC.

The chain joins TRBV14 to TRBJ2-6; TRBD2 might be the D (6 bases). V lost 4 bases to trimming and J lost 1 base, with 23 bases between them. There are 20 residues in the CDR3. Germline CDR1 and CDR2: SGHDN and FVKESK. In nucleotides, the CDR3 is TGTGCCAGCAGCCCCCTAAGGAGGGCAGCTTCCCTTTCTGGGGCCAACGTCCTGACTTTC. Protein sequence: CASSPLRRAASLSGANVLTF.

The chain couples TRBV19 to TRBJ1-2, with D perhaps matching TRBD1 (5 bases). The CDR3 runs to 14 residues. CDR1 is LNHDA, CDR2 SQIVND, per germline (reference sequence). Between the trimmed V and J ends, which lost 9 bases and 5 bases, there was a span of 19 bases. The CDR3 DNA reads TGTGCCAGCACCCCCGGGACGCCGCTTTATGGCTACACCTTC. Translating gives CASTPGTPLYGYTF.

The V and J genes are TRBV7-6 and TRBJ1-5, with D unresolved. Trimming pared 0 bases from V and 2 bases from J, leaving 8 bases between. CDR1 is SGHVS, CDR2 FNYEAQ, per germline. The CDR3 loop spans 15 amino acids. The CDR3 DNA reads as TGTGCCAGCAGCTTAGCGGGGTCCTGCAATCAGCCCCAGCATTTT. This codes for CASSLAGSCNQPQHF.

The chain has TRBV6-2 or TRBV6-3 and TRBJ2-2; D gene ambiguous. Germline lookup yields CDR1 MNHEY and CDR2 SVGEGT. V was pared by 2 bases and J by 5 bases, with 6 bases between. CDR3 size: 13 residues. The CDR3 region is CASSYLGTGELFF. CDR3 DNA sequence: TGTGCCAGCAGTTACCTTGGGACCGGGGAGCTGTTTTTT.

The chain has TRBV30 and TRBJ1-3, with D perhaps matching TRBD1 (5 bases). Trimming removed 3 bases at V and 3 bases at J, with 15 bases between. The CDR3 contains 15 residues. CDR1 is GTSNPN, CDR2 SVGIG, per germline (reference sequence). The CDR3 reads CAWRRKGVFGNTIYF. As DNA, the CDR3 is TGTGCCTGGAGAAGAAAAGGGGTCTTTGGAAACACCATATATTTT.

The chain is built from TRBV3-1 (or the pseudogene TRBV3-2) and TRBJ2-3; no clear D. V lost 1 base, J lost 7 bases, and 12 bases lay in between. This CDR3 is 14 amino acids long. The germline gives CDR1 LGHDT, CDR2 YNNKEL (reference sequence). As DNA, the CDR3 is TGTGCCAGCAGCCAAGTTACGCTAGGGTATACGCAGTATTTT. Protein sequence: CASSQVTLGYTQYF.

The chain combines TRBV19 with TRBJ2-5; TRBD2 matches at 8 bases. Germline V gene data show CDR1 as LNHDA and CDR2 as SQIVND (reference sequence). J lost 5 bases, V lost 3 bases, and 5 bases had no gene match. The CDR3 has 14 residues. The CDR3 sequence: CASSITGGAETQYF. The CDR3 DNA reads TGTGCCAGTAGTATTACCGGGGGGGCGGAGACCCAGTACTTC. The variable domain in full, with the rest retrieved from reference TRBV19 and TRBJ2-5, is DGGITQSPKYLFRKEGQNVTLSCEQNLNHDAMYWYRQDPGQGLRLIYYSQIVNDFQKGDIAEGYSVSREKKESFPLTVTSAQKNPTAFYLCASSITGGAETQYFGPGTRLLVL.

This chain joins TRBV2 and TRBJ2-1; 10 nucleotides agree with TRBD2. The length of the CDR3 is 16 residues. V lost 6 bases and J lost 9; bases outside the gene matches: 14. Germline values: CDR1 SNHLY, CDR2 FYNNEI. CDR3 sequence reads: CASSSASGRSGGEQFF. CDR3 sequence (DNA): TGTGCCAGCAGCAGCGCTAGCGGGAGAAGTGGTGGTGAGCAGTTCTTC.

As DNA, the CDR3 is TGTGCCAGCAGCCCACTGACCGGGACAGCCTACGAGCAGTACTTC. It is translated as CASSPLTGTAYEQYF. The genes are TRBV11-2 and TRBJ2-7; 7 bases are shared with TRBD1. The CDR3 contains 15 residues. Germline lookup yields CDR1 SGHAT and CDR2 FQNNGV. After removal of 5 bases from V and 2 bases from J, the junction contained 9 bases not matched to a gene.

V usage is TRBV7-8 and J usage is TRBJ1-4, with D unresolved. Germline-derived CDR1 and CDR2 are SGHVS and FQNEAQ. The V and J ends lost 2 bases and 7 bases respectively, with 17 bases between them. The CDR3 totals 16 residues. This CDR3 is CASSLTPGERGEKLFF. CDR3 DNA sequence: TGTGCCAGCAGCTTAACTCCTGGGGAAAGAGGTGAAAAACTGTTTTTT.

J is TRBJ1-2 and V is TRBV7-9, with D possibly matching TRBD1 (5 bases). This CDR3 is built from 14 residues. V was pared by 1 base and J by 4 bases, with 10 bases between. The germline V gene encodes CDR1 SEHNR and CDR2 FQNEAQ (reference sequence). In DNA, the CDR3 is TGTGCCAGCAGCTTAGTGGGGGGACCCTATGGCTACACCTTC. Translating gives CASSLVGGPYGYTF.

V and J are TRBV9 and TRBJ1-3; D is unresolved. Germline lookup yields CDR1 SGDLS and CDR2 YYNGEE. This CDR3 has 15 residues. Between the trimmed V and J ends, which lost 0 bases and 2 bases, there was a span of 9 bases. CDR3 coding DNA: TGTGCCAGCAGCGTAGAGGTAACGGCTGGAAACACCATATATTTT. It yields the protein CASSVEVTAGNTIYF. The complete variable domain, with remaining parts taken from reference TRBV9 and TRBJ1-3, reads DSGVTQTPKHLITATGQRVTLRCSPRSGDLSVYWYQQSLDQGLQFLIQYYNGEERAKGNILERFSAQQFPDLHSELNLSSLELGDSALYFCASSVEVTAGNTIYFGEGSWLTVV.

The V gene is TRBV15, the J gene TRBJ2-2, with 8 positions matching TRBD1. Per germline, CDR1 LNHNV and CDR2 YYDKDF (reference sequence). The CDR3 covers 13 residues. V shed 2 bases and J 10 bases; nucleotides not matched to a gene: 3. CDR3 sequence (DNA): TGTGCCACCAGCAGACAGGGGGCTGTGGAGCTGTTTTTT. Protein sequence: CATSRQGAVELFF.

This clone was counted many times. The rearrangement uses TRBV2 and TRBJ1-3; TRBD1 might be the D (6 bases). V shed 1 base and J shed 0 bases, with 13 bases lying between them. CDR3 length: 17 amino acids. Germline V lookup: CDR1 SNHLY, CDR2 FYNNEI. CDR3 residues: CASSEEGGGLSGNTIYF. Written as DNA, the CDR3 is TGTGCCAGCAGTGAAGAAGGCGGGGGGCTCTCTGGAAACACCATATATTTT.

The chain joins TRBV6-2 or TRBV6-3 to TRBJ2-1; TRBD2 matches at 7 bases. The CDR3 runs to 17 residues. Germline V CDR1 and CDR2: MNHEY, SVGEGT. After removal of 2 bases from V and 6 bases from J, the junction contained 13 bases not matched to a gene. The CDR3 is CASSYAPSRTRVNEQFF. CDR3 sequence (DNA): TGTGCCAGCAGTTACGCGCCCAGCCGGACTAGGGTCAATGAGCAGTTCTTC.

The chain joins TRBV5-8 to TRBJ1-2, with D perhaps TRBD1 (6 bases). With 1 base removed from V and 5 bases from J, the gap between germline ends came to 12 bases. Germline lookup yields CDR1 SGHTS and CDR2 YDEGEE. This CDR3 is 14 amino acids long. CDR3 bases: TGTGCCAGCAGCTTGTACAGGGTGACTTATGGCTACACCTTC. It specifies CASSLYRVTYGYTF.

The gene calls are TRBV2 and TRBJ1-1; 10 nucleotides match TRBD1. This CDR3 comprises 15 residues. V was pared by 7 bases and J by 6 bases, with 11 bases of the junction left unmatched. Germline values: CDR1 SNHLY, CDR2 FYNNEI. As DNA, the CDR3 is TGTGCCAGCATCCCCCGCGGGGACAGGGGTGCTGAAGCTTTCTTT. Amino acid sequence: CASIPRGDRGAEAFF.

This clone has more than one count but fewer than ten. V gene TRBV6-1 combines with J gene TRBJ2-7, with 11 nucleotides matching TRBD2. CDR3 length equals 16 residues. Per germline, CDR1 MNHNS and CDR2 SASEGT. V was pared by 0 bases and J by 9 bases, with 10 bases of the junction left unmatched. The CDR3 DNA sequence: TGTGCCAGCAGTGAAGCGCTAGCGGGGGGTCTACGAGGGCAGTACTTC. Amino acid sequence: CASSEALAGGLRGQYF.

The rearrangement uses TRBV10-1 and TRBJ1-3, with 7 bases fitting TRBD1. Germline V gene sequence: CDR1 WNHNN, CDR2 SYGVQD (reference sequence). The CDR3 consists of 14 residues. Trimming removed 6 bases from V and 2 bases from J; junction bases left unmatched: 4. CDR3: CASSPGQAGNTIYF. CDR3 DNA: TGCGCCAGCAGCCCCGGACAGGCTGGAAACACCATATATTTT.

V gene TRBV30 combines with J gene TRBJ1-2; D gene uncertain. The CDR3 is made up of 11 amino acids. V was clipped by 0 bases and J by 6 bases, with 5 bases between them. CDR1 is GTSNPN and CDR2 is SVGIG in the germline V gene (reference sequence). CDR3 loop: CAWSVGDGYTF. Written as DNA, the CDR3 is TGTGCCTGGAGTGTCGGGGATGGCTACACCTTC.

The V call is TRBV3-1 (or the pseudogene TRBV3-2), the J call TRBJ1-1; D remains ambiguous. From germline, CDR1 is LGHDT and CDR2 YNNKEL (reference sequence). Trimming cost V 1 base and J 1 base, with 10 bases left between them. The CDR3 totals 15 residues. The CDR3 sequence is CASSQAPGSNTEAFF. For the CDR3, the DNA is TGTGCCAGCAGCCAAGCCCCAGGCTCGAACACTGAAGCTTTCTTT.

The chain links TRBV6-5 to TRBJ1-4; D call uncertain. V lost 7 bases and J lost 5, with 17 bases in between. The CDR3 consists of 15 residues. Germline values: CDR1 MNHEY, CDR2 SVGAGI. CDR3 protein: CASKRSVSTNEKLFF. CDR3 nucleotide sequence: TGTGCCAGCAAAAGGTCCGTCAGTACAAATGAAAAACTGTTTTTT.

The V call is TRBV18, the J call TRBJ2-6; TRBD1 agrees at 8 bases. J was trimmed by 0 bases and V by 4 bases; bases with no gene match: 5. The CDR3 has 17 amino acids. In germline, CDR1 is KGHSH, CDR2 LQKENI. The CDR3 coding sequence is TGTGCCAGCTCACTGGGACAGGTAAACTCTGGGGCCAACGTCCTGACTTTC. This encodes CASSLGQVNSGANVLTF.

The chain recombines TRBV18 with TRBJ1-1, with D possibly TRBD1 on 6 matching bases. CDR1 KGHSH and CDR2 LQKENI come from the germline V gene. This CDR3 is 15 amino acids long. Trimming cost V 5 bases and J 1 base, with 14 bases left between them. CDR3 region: CASSKGTGANTEAFF. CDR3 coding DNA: TGTGCCAGCTCAAAGGGGACGGGGGCGAACACTGAAGCTTTCTTT.

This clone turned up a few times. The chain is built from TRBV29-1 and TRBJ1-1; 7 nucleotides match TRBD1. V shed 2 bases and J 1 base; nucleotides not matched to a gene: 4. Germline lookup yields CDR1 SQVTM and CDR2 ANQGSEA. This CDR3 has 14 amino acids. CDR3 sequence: CSVEMAGGNTEAFF. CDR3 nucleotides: TGCAGCGTTGAAATGGCAGGGGGGAACACTGAAGCTTTCTTT.

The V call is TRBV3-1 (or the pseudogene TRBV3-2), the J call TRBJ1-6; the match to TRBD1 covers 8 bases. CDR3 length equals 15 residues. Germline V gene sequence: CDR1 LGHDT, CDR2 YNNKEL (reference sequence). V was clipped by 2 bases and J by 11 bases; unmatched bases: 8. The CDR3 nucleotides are TGTGCCAGCAGCCAAAGGCAGGGGGCTGGGACACCCCTCCACTTT. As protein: CASSQRQGAGTPLHF.

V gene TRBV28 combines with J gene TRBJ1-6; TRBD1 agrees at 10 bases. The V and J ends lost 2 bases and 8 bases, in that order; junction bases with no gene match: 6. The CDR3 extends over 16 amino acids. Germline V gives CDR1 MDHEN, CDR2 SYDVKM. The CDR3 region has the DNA TGTGCCAGCAGTTTACCCGGGACAGGGGAGTATTCACCCCTCCACTTT. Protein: CASSLPGTGEYSPLHF. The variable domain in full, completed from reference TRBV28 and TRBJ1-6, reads DVKVTQSSRYLVKRTGEKVFLECVQDMDHENMFWYRQDPGLGLRLIYFSYDVKMKEKGDIPEGYSVSREKKERFSLILESASTNQTSMYLCASSLPGTGEYSPLHFGNGTRLTVT.

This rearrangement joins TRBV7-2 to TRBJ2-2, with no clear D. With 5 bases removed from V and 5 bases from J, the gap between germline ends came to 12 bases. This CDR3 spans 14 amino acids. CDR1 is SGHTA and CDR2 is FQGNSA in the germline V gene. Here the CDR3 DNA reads TGTGCCAGCAGCCTCCATTCGGCAACCGGGGAGCTGTTTTTT. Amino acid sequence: CASSLHSATGELFF.

CDR3 region: CASASGRASYEQYF. The CDR3 coding sequence is TGTGCTAGTGCCTCTGGCAGGGCCTCCTACGAGCAGTACTTC. The chain couples TRBV12-5 to TRBJ2-7; possible D gene TRBD1, 5 bases. The CDR3 contains 14 residues. Germline V gives CDR1 LGHNT, CDR2 FRNRAP. Between the trimmed V and J ends, which lost 7 bases and 0 bases, there was a span of 13 bases.

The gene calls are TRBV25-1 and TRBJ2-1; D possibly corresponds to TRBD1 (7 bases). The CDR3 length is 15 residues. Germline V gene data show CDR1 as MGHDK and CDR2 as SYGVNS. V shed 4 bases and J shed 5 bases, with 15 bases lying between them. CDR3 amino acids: CASSAVGRGDNEQFF. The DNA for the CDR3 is TGTGCCAGCAGTGCGGTTGGCAGGGGGGACAATGAGCAGTTCTTC.

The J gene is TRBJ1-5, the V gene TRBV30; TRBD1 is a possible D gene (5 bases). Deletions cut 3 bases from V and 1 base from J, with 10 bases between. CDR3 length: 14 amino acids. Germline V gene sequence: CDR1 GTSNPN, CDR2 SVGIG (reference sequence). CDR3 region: CAWRGVLSNQPQHF. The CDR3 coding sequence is TGTGCCTGGAGGGGGGTATTGAGCAATCAGCCCCAGCATTTT.